This T cell receptor (beta chain) was captured by sequencing in a study of T cells in Graves' hyperthyroidism and ophthalmopathy. The CDR3 covers 15 residues. With V trimmed by 1 base and J by 5 bases, 7 bases remained unmatched. CDR1 and CDR2 (germline): SGHRS, YFSETQ. Authors of the study amplified TCR beta CDR3 regions from RNA transcripts. When the TCR CDR3 underwent first-round RT-PCR, the HTBI primer set was used. One entry per CDR3 protein, called by TCRdb with MiXCR from the multiplex PCR reads. The sample holds 400,000 to 500,000 distinct CDR3 sequences, roughly 14% seen once. Inclusion characteristics of ophthalmopathy patients comprised a Clinical Activity Score of at least 3, a NOSPECS grade of at least 4, and duration under 3 months. Findings of the study overall: Ophthalmopathy could be told apart from stable hyperthyroidism with a 13 V-J model. Appearing also in blood were most of the thyroid clonotypes expanded above 0.001.

This clonotype has more than one count but fewer than ten. Its antigen is not identified. The chain employs TRBV5-1 and TRBJ2-5; 8 nucleotides agree with TRBD2. The clonotype comes from a man between 18 and 29 years old with Graves' ophthalmopathy. What was sequenced was blood. The CDR3 region is CASSLLAGGRETQYF. DNA for the CDR3: TGCGCCAGCAGCTTGTTGGCGGGGGGAAGGGAGACCCAGTACTTC.